The sequence of this T cell receptor (beta chain) was determined in a study of TIL therapy for anti-PD-1-resistant metastatic lung cancer. Background on the study: Progressing patients received lymphodepletion, expanded TIL infusion and IL-2.

In its sample, this clone was seen a few times. This was the immunoSEQ v3 assay. Measured with immunoSEQ multiplex PCR; TCRdb has only the in-frame clones, and not every one. The repertoire holds about 43,000 clones, with roughly 85% as singletons. The sample's time point: pre-treatment sample, taken before nivolumab and TIL therapy. The CDR3 covers 15 residues. Between the trimmed V and J ends, which lost 6 bases and 1 base, there was a span of 12 bases. CDR1 and CDR2 from the germline V gene are LNHDA and SQIVND (reference sequence). The V call is TRBV19, the J call TRBJ2-2; tentatively, D is TRBD1 (5 bases). Sequencing used blood, obtained at baseline. This receptor was obtained from a man between 65 and 85 years old with non-small cell lung cancer. Here the CDR3 DNA reads TGTGCCAGTAGCAGACCTGGACAGAACACCGGGGAGCTGTTTTTT. Amino acids: CASSRPGQNTGELFF.